This TCR beta chain is from a study of beta chain features in type 1 diabetes. Populations isolated by sorting all had purity greater than 95%. V dropped 6 bases and J dropped 4; count of bases not matched to a gene: 8. CDR1 SGHAT and CDR2 FQNNGV come from the germline V gene. There are 15 residues in the CDR3. In regard to this clone: Its antigen is unknown.

The authors reverse transcribed all of the isolated RNA, so sequencing captured expressed TCRB transcripts. Produced via immunoSEQ multiplex PCR; TCRdb's table is partial and in-frame only. The sample has some 250,000 clones; about 30% are singletons. Study-wide results and caveats: Sequencing from cDNA could over-represent high-TCR-expressing cells.

Material for sequencing was central memory CD4+ T cells from blood. The rearrangement joins TRBV11-2 to TRBJ2-1, with 8 positions matching TRBD1. This receptor was identified in a man aged 25 to 40 in good health. The CDR3 loop reads CASSSGGAGYNEQFF. DNA of the CDR3: TGTGCCAGCAGTTCAGGGGGCGCCGGGTACAATGAGCAGTTCTTC.